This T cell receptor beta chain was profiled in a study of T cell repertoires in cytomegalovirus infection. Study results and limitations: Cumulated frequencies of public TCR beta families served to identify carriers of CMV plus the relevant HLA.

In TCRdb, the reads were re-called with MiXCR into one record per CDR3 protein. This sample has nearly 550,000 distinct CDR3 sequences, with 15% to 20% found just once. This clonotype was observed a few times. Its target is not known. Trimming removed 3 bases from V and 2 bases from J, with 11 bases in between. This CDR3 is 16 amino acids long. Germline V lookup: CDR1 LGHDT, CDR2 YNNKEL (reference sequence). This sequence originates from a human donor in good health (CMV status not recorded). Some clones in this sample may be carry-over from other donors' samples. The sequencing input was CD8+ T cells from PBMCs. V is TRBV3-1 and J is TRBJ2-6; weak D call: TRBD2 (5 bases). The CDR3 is CASSHWRGTGANVLTF. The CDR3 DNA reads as TGTGCCAGCAGCCATTGGAGAGGGACTGGGGCCAACGTCCTGACTTTC.